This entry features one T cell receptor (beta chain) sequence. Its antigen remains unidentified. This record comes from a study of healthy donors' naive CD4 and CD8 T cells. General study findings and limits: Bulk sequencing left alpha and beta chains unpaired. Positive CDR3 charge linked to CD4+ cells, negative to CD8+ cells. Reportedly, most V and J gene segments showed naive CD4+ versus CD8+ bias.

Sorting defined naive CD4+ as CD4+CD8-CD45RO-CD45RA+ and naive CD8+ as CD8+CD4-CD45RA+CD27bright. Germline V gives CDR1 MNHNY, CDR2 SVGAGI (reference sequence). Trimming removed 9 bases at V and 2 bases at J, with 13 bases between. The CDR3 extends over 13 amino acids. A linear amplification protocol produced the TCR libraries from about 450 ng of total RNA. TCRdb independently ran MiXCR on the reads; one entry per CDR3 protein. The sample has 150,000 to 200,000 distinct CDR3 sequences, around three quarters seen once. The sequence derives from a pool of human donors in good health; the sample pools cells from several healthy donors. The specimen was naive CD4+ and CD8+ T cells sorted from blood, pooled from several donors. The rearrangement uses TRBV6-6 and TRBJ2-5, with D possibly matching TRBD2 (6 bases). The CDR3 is CASLDGRQETQYF. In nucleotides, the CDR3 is TGTGCCAGTCTCGATGGGAGGCAAGAGACCCAGTACTTC.